This T cell receptor beta chain was sequenced in a study of shared clonotypes between healthy human individuals. Germline CDR1 SGHTA, CDR2 FQGNSA. Trimming cost V 2 bases and J 2 bases, with 15 bases left between them. The CDR3 runs to 16 residues. The data were produced by immunoSEQ multiplex PCR, yet TCRdb's version contains in-frame clones alone and is incomplete. This table holds about 710,000 clones, over 60% found once. V gene TRBV7-2 combines with J gene TRBJ2-5; the D is unclear. The TCR originated in a woman aged 25 to 45 in good health. The material sequenced was memory CD4+ T cells sorted from blood. Subset given: CD45RA-negative fraction. The CDR3 protein is CASSLFYLDGQETQYF. The CDR3 region has the DNA TGTGCCAGCAGCTTATTTTACCTGGACGGACAAGAGACCCAGTACTTC.